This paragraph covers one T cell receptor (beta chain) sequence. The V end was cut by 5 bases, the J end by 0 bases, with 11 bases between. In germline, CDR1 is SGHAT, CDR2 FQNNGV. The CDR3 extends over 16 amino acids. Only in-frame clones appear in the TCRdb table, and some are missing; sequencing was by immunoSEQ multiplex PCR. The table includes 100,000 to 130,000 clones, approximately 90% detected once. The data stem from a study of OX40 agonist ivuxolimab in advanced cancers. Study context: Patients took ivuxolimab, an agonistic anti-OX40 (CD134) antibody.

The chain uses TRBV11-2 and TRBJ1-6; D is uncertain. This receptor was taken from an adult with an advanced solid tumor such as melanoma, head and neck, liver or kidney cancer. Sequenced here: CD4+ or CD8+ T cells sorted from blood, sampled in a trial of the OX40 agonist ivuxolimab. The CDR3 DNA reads TGTGCCAGCAGCCGCCCCGAAGGCTCCTATAATTCACCCCTCCACTTT. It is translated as CASSRPEGSYNSPLHF. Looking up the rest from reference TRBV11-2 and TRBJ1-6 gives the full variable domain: EAGVAQSPRYKIIEKRQSVAFWCNPISGHATLYWYQQILGQGPKLLIQFQNNGVVDDSQLPKDRFSAERLKGVDSTLKIQPAKLEDSAVYLCASSRPEGSYNSPLHFGNGTRLTVT.